This TCR beta chain was sequenced for a study of PD-1 blockade in classical Hodgkin lymphoma. The time point: cycle 4 day 1 (C4D1), after 6 weeks of nivolumab. Each of the patients experienced relapse following autologous stem cell transplantation, and their brentuximab vedotin exposure differed. The ends were cut back, 0 bases at V and 4 bases at J, with 9 bases in the middle. The CDR3 is made up of 14 amino acids. The germline CDR1 and CDR2 sequences are SGHTS and YDEGEE. The data were produced by immunoSEQ multiplex PCR, yet TCRdb's version contains in-frame clones alone and is incomplete. Of roughly 40,000 clones listed, 78% were seen once; the top ten hold 37%.

The clonotype was recovered from a human donor with classical Hodgkin lymphoma. The material sequenced was peripheral blood mononuclear cells (PBMCs), taken before the fourth cycle of nivolumab. The chain links TRBV5-8 to TRBJ2-3, with no clear D. CDR3: CASSLVLVADTQYF. The CDR3 DNA reads TGTGCCAGCAGCTTGGTGCTAGTCGCAGATACGCAGTATTTT.